A selection of T cell receptor beta chains follows, all from one sample in a study of blood T cell repertoires in COVID-19. Produced via immunoSEQ multiplex PCR; TCRdb's table is partial and in-frame only. The sample consists of approximately 210,000 clones, around 91% of them appearing once. Input material: peripheral blood. The receptors were sampled from a woman in her forties with acute or convalescent COVID-19. Each CDR3 is given with its conserved first and last residue. D genes are given only for firm matches. A row's size may be missing; if present it is once, few, many or a size class.

v_gene	j_gene	d_gene	abundance	CDR3nt	CDR3aa
TRBV6-5	TRBJ1-5	.	.	TGTGCCAGCAGCACGGCAGGGGTTCAGCCCCAGCATTTT	CASSTAGVQPQHF
TRBV19	TRBJ2-1	TRBD2	few	TGTGCCAGTATTTCGACACATAGCGGGGGGGCAAATGAGCAGTTCTTC	CASISTHSGGANEQFF
TRBV12-2	TRBJ2-5	.	.	TGTGCAAGTCGCTTAGGGACTAGCGGACAAGAGACCCAGTACTTC	CASRLGTSGQETQYF
TRBV19	TRBJ1-4	.	.	TGTGCCAGTAGTACAACCAGGGTTCCAGGAGAAAAACTGTTTTTT	CASSTTRVPGEKLFF
TRBV5-1	TRBJ2-1	TRBD2	.	TGCGCCAGCAGCTTGGAGCCTAGCGGGGCTCTAAACAATGAGCAGTTCTTC	CASSLEPSGALNNEQFF
TRBV9	TRBJ2-1	.	.	TGTGCCAGCAGCGTAGTTCACAGGGAAAACTACAATGAGCAGTTCTTC	CASSVVHRENYNEQFF
TRBV4-1	TRBJ1-2	.	.	TGCGCCAGCAGCCAAAAGACGGGTTTCGGTGGCTACACCTTC	CASSQKTGFGGYTF
TRBV29-1	TRBJ1-4	.	.	TGCAGCGCGAAGGCGGGTGAAAAACTGTTTTTT	CSAKAGEKLFF
TRBV3-1/TRBV3-2	TRBJ2-1	.	once	TGTGCCAGCAGCCAGACACCCGGCTCCTACAATGAGCAGTTCTTC	CASSQTPGSYNEQFF
TRBV4-1	TRBJ1-1	TRBD1	.	TGCGCCAGCAGCTGGGGACAGGGAGGGGGCACTGAAGCTTTCTTT	CASSWGQGGGTEAFF
TRBV24-1	TRBJ2-1	.	.	TGTGCCACCAGTGATCTGGAGATGGGCTACAATGAGCAGTTCTTC	CATSDLEMGYNEQFF
TRBV4-2	TRBJ1-2	.	few	TGTGCCAGCAGCCAAGAGCAGGGGACCCTTAACTATGGCTACACCTTC	CASSQEQGTLNYGYTF
TRBV12-2	TRBJ1-3	.	.	TGTGCAAGTCGCCCTGGGGACACTCCGGGGGGAAACACCATATATTTT	CASRPGDTPGGNTIYF
TRBV5-1	TRBJ1-2	TRBD1	.	TGCGCCAGCAGCTTGGCGACAGGGGCCACTAACTATGGCTACACCTTC	CASSLATGATNYGYTF
TRBV7-2	TRBJ2-3	TRBD2	.	TGTGCCAGCAGCCCCCTGGGACTAGCGGGGATCACAGATACGCAGTATTTT	CASSPLGLAGITDTQYF
TRBV5-1	TRBJ2-1	.	once	TGCGCCAGCTACCGGGACATTAATGAGCAGTTCTTC	CASYRDINEQFF
TRBV7-6	TRBJ2-5	TRBD2	.	TGTGCCAGCAGCTGGGGAGGTGGCGGGGGGCAAGAGACCCAGTACTTC	CASSWGGGGGQETQYF
TRBV23-1	TRBJ1-6	.	.	TGCGCCAGCAGTCCAGGGCGATTCGATAATTCACCCCTCCACTTT	CASSPGRFDNSPLHF
TRBV2	TRBJ1-2	TRBD1	.	TGTGCCAGCAGCCGGGAGGGGGCCTATGGCTACACCTTC	CASSREGAYGYTF
TRBV7-9	TRBJ1-3	.	.	TGTGCCAGCAGCTTAGCCGTCTCGGACTTTGGAAACACCATATATTTT	CASSLAVSDFGNTIYF
TRBV5-1	TRBJ1-2	.	.	TGCGCCAGCAATTCCGCGGGGAGTAGCGTCTATGGCTACACCTTC	CASNSAGSSVYGYTF
TRBV24-1	TRBJ2-2	.	once	TGTGCCACCAGTGAACAGGCGAACACCGGGGAGCTGTTTTTT	CATSEQANTGELFF
TRBV7-2	TRBJ2-5	TRBD2	.	TGTGCCAGCAGCACGCCCCCTGGGCGGGGGGTACAAGAGACCCAGTACTTC	CASSTPPGRGVQETQYF
TRBV7-8	TRBJ1-4	TRBD1	few	TGTGCCAGCAGCCCAGGACAGGGGGCCCACCTCTATGCAACTAATGAAAAACTGTTTTTT	CASSPGQGAHLYATNEKLFF
TRBV19	TRBJ1-1	.	few	TGTGCCAGCCGGAGGAACACTGAAGCTTTCTTT	CASRRNTEAFF
TRBV2	TRBJ2-5	.	.	TGTGCCAGCAGTTCTTCTGTTGGACTTCCGAGCCAAGAGACCCAGTACTTC	CASSSSVGLPSQETQYF
TRBV7-2	TRBJ2-3	.	.	TGTGCCAGCAGGCAAGGAGGCACAGATACGCAGTATTTT	CASRQGGTDTQYF
TRBV6-1	TRBJ2-2	.	.	TGTGCCAGCAGTGAACGGACAGTCTGGGACACCGGGGAGCTGTTTTTT	CASSERTVWDTGELFF
TRBV19	TRBJ1-1	.	.	TGTGCCAGTAAGGGGGGGGACACTGAAGCTTTCTTT	CASKGGDTEAFF
TRBV5-1	TRBJ1-6	TRBD1	.	TGCGCCAGCAGCTTGGCCGGACAGGGGATCGGTTCACCCCTCCACTTT	CASSLAGQGIGSPLHF
TRBV25-1	TRBJ1-4	.	once	TGTGCCAGCAGTTCAGGTTCTAATGAAAAACTGTTTTTT	CASSSGSNEKLFF
TRBV18	TRBJ1-2	TRBD1	.	TGTGCCAGCTCACCGACAGGGATTAACTATGGCTACACCTTC	CASSPTGINYGYTF
TRBV5-1	TRBJ1-1	TRBD1	.	TGCGCCAGCAGCAAGGGCGCAGGGGGGAACACTGAAGCTTTCTTT	CASSKGAGGNTEAFF
TRBV28	TRBJ1-2	.	.	TGTGCCAGCAGTTCCCGGGGGACGGGCCGTTTAACCTTC	CASSSRGTGRLTF
TRBV7-9	TRBJ2-5	.	.	TGTGCCAGCAGCCGCCTCACAGGGCAAGAGACCCAGTACTTC	CASSRLTGQETQYF
TRBV5-4	TRBJ2-5	TRBD1	.	TGTGCCAGCAGCTTGGGGGACAGGGGATTGAGAGAGACCCAGTACTTC	CASSLGDRGLRETQYF
TRBV4-1	TRBJ1-5	.	.	TGCGCCAGCAGCCAAGAGGGGGCTCAGCAGCCCCAGCATTTT	CASSQEGAQQPQHF
TRBV11-2	TRBJ1-1	.	.	TGTGCCAGCAGCGAGGGCCAGGCAAGGACTGAAGCTTTCTTT	CASSEGQARTEAFF